This passage covers 10 T cell receptor beta chains from one sample sequenced in a study of cytomegalovirus exposure and HLA in healthy donors. The PCR used 60 Vbeta and 13 Jbeta primers. TCRdb's table, derived via immunoSEQ multiplex PCR, lists solely in-frame clones and lacks some. The sample comprises about 260,000 clones, about 83% of which are singletons, and roughly 2% rests with the top ten. The material sequenced was PBMCs. The receptor source for this set is a woman aged 40 to 49 in good health and CMV-seropositive.

V is TRBV4-2 and J is TRBJ1-4; possibly TRBD1 for D (6 bases). V dropped 4 bases and J dropped 4 bases, with 19 bases sitting between them. Germline CDR1 LGHNA, CDR2 YNFKEQ. The CDR3 runs 17 residues. The DNA for the CDR3 is TGTGCCAGCAGCCCGCTAACAGGGAGGGGGGGTAATGAAAAACTGTTTTTT. Its protein is CASSPLTGRGGNEKLFF.

The J gene is TRBJ2-5, the V gene TRBV7-3, with D hard to call. CDR3 length: 14 amino acids. Between the trimmed V and J ends, which lost 2 bases and 5 bases, there was a span of 12 bases. The germline V gene encodes CDR1 SGHTA and CDR2 FQGTGA. DNA of the CDR3: TGTGCCAGCAGCTTAGACTCCCTGTCCGAGACCCAGTACTTC. Protein: CASSLDSLSETQYF. Full variable domain (missing parts from reference TRBV7-3 and TRBJ2-5): GAGVSQTPSNKVTEKGKYVELRCDPISGHTALYWYRQSLGQGPEFLIYFQGTGAADDSGLPNDRFFAVRPEGSVSTLKIQRTERGDSAVYLCASSLDSLSETQYFGPGTRLLVL.

The V and J genes are TRBV19 and TRBJ1-2; D is unclear. CDR3 size: 15 residues. Trimming took off 5 bases at V and 6 bases at J, with 19 bases between the two ends. Germline V CDR1 and CDR2: LNHDA, SQIVND (reference sequence). In DNA, the CDR3 is TGTGCCAGTAGTCTGGAGGAAGGGCGGCCCCATGGCTACACCTTC. Translated, it gives CASSLEEGRPHGYTF.

The chain uses TRBV28 and TRBJ1-3; D possibly corresponds to TRBD1 (5 bases). The V gene's germline CDR1 is MDHEN and CDR2 SYDVKM. V lost 6 bases to trimming and J lost 2 bases, with 17 bases between them. CDR3 length: 16 amino acids. CDR3 sequence (DNA): TGTGCCAGCAGCTCTAGGGGTAAGGACGCTGGAAACACCATATATTTT. It is translated as CASSSRGKDAGNTIYF.

Note on this clone: Within the sample, other DNA sequences also encode this same CDR3. J is TRBJ1-2 and V is TRBV19, with 9 bases lining up with TRBD1. The CDR3 runs to 15 residues. Germline trimming cut 3 bases from V and 4 bases from J; bases unmatched to any gene: 6. The germline gives CDR1 LNHDA, CDR2 SQIVND (reference sequence). The CDR3 reads CASSITGGEGYGYTF. Written as DNA, the CDR3 is TGTGCCAGTAGTATTACAGGGGGCGAAGGCTATGGCTACACCTTC.

The chain carries TRBV5-1 and TRBJ1-1; no reliable D call. V dropped 4 bases and J dropped 5 bases, with 18 bases sitting between them. The V gene's germline CDR1 is SGHRS and CDR2 YFSETQ. The CDR3 loop spans 15 amino acids. CDR3 loop: CASSVGPESYTEAFF. As DNA, the CDR3 is TGCGCCAGCAGCGTGGGCCCTGAGAGTTATACTGAAGCTTTCTTT.

This clone was seen once. The chain joins TRBV13 to TRBJ2-7; TRBD2 matches 11 bases. The CDR3 runs to 16 residues. V trimming: 5 bases; J trimming: 2 bases; junction bases outside the gene matches: 8. CDR1 and CDR2 (germline): PRHDT, FYEKMQ (reference sequence). CDR3 sequence reads: CASSPTRGLAAYEQYF. The DNA for the CDR3 is TGTGCCAGCAGCCCCACTCGGGGACTAGCGGCCTACGAGCAGTACTTC.

CDR3 DNA sequence: TGCGCCAGCTGCCCGACAGGGGGCTTTAATGAAAAACTGTTTTTT. Translated: CASCPTGGFNEKLFF. This chain uses TRBV23-1 with TRBJ1-4, with TRBD1 identical over 10 bases. TRBV23-1 is sorted into the ORF group, with uncertain function. J lost 4 bases, V lost 8 bases, and 7 bases had no gene match. The length of the CDR3 is 15 residues.

The V and J genes are TRBV7-3 and TRBJ2-1; TRBD2 agrees at 11 bases. The CDR3 extends over 15 amino acids. With 5 bases clipped from V and 12 bases from J, the junction kept 12 bases outside the gene matches. Germline V gene lookup returns CDR1 SGHTA and CDR2 FQGTGA. CDR3 region: CASSKLAGDAKGQFF. In DNA, the CDR3 is TGTGCCAGCAGCAAACTAGCGGGGGATGCAAAAGGGCAGTTCTTC.

The V call is TRBV9, the J call TRBJ1-2; 9 bases match TRBD1. This CDR3 region has 13 residues. Germline V gene sequence: CDR1 SGDLS, CDR2 YYNGEE. Trimming at V came to 5 bases and at J to 8 bases, leaving 7 bases not matched to a gene. For the CDR3, the DNA is TGTGCCAGCAGGCAGACAGGGGGGAGCGGCTACACCTTC. Translated, it gives CASRQTGGSGYTF.